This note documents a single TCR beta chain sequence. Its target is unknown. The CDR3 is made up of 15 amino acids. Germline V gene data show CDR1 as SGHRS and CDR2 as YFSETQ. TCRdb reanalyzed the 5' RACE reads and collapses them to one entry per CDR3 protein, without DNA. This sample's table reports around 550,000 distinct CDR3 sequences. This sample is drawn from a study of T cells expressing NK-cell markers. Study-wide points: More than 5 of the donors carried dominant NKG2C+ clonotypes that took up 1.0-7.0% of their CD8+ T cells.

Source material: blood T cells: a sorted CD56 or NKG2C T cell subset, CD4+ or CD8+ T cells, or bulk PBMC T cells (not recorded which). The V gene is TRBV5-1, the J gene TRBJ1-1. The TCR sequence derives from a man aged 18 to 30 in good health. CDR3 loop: CASSRTIVGDTEAFF.